The entry that follows covers one T cell receptor beta chain sequence. This clonotype was detected a few times. Which antigen it targets is not known. Base qualities are not provided; no much larger clone lies one nucleotide away. CDR1 SGHKS and CDR2 YYEKEE were looked up in the germline V gene (reference sequence). Trimmed from V: 1 base; trimmed from J: 3 bases; junction bases lacking a gene match: 13. From the cysteine through the phenylalanine, the CDR3 covers 17 amino acids. Only the CDR3 portion is preserved as DNA: 51 bases, with reading frame beginning at the first base. The intended sense of this specimen's time point label: longitudinal time-point 2. For the unsorted PBMC libraries, 2 million PBMCs were stored in RNAlater at -80 degrees C until RNA extraction and were used to generate the libraries. Peripheral blood was subjected to Ficoll-Hypaque density gradient centrifugation to isolate PBMCs, which were then cryopreserved in liquid nitrogen.

These data are taken from a study of neurological immune-mediated disorders (dated 2019 in TCRdb). Regarding the complete study: Peripheral blood TCR-beta repertoires from HTLV-I-associated myelopathy (HAM/TSP) patients, multiple sclerosis patients and healthy controls were compared by UMI-based sequencing. Longitudinal HAM/TSP donors and healthy donors each had 3 time-points at intervals of roughly 3-40 months. Alongside PBMC samples, the set of more than 80 TCR-beta libraries contained longitudinal samples, technical triplicates, and paired CD4+ and CD8+ T-cell subsets that had been sorted. The cohort was made up of 65 to 75 subjects, consisting of around 15 HAM/TSP patients, about 35 multiple sclerosis patients and about 20 healthy controls. What the research found in general, with its limitations: Expanded clones from different subjects shared no identical CDR3 amino acid sequences, which suggests that TCR-beta repertoires were private in all groups. TCR clonal expansion was greatest in HAM/TSP patients and smallest in MS patients, who ranked below even healthy controls.

cDNA was synthesized by template-switch 5'RACE using a primer with a 10-nucleotide random unique molecular identifier that tagged each TCR transcript. Every sequencing run yielded over 180 million TCR-beta sequences covering 15-18 subjects. The RNeasy kit was used to extract total RNA. The KAPA Real-time Library Amplification kit was used to amplify TCR-beta VDJ regions with primers targeting the TCR constant region and the 5'RACE anchor. Sample indexes and Illumina adaptors were added in a first PCR, after which library yield was increased in a second PCR. After Ampure bead purification, the TCR product of roughly 650 bp was size-selected on a 2% E-gel SizeSelection system. Before pooling, library quality was assessed on a Bioanalyzer, concentration was determined with Qubit, and library quantification was performed with the Kapa Library Quantification kit. An Illumina HiSeq 2500 was used to sequence the libraries paired-end at 2 x 150 bp. To increase sequence diversity, about 23-32% phiX was spiked into each library pool. In the original analysis: The UMI-based MiGEC pipeline processed quality-filtered reads and removed over 80% of raw TCR sequences during error correction. IMGT germline references were used for alignment of VDJ genes, and clonotypes were defined by a unique CDR3 amino acid sequence together with V-J genes. VDJtools evaluated clonal expansion, Shannon diversity and CDR3 relatedness (CalcPairwiseDistances, ClusterSamples); CLCbio workbench built phylogenetic trees. Using coefficient-of-variation modelling across technical triplicates, the study counted a clone as expanded if it had at least 8 unique UMIs. The raw public data were reprocessed by TCRdb itself: fastp quality trimming at Q25, MiXCR clonotype calling, in-frame beta chains only. Rows are unified per CDR3 protein, each entry keeping the most common DNA and genes. For this entry, the V and J calls and clone size follow TCRdb and not the study's own pipeline. This sample comprises roughly 48,000 distinct CDR3 sequences, over 10% of them detected only once. The ten top clones hold 4.5% of the sample.

The sample was PBMCs. The chain is encoded by TRBV5-5 joined to TRBJ2-7, and 7 junction bases match TRBD1. The TCR comes from a male donor with HTLV-1-associated myelopathy (HAM/TSP). The DNA sequence reads TGTGCCAGCAGCTTGTTTGTGCGGCAGGGGGAATTCTACGAGCAGTACTTC. This is translated as CASSLFVRQGEFYEQYF. Outside the CDR3, residues come from the reference TRBV5-5 and TRBJ2-7 proteins, so the full variable domain is: DAGVTQSPTHLIKTRGQQVTLRCSPISGHKSVSWYQQVLGQGPQFIFQYYEKEERGRGNFPDRFSARQFPNYSSELNVNALLLGDSALYLCASSLFVRQGEFYEQYFGPGTRLTVT.